A single sample is the source of the 21 T cell receptor beta chains below, sequenced in a study of OX40 agonist ivuxolimab in advanced cancers. Profiled with immunoSEQ multiplex PCR; TCRdb holds only in-frame clones, not every one. The table shows 30,000 to 40,000 clones, with about 82% occurring only once. The sequencing here drew on CD4+ or CD8+ T cells sorted from blood, taken in a trial of the OX40 agonist ivuxolimab. These TCRs come from an adult with an advanced solid tumor such as melanoma, head and neck, liver or kidney cancer.

The chain couples TRBV6-6 to TRBJ1-3; D possibly corresponds to TRBD1 (5 bases). CDR3 length equals 14 residues. Germline CDR1 and CDR2: MNHNY and SVGAGI (reference sequence). Trimming stripped 6 bases from V and 4 bases from J, with 13 bases between. In DNA form, the CDR3 reads TGTGCCAGCAGCCTCGGGACTGAAGGAAACACCATATATTTT. Its protein product is CASSLGTEGNTIYF.

V usage is TRBV27 and J usage is TRBJ2-1; 9 positions match TRBD2. Germline assignment: CDR1 MNHEY and CDR2 SMNVEV (reference sequence). The ends lost 3 bases at V and 3 bases at J; junction bases unmatched: 6. This CDR3 spans 16 amino acids. The CDR3 nucleotides read TGTGCCAGCAGTTTGGAGGCTAGCGGGGTCTACAATGAGCAGTTCTTC. Its protein is CASSLEASGVYNEQFF.

The chain carries TRBV7-9 and TRBJ1-1, with D unresolved. V was cut by 5 bases and J by 1 base, with 11 bases left in between. The CDR3 consists of 14 residues. CDR1 is SEHNR and CDR2 is FQNEAQ in the germline V gene (reference sequence). The CDR3 nucleotides read TGTGCCAGCAGCGGAGTAACGAGGAACACTGAAGCTTTCTTT. Translation gives CASSGVTRNTEAFF.

The chain couples TRBV28 to TRBJ2-6, with 7 bases fitting TRBD1. The germline CDR1 and CDR2 sequences are MDHEN and SYDVKM. Losses at the gene ends were 6 bases for V and 0 bases for J; bases not matched to a gene: 8. The CDR3 is 17 residues long. Here the CDR3 reads CASRPLTGSSGANVLTF. The CDR3 DNA is TGTGCCAGCAGACCATTGACAGGGAGCTCTGGGGCCAACGTCCTGACTTTC. Looking up the rest from reference TRBV28 and TRBJ2-6 gives the full variable domain: DVKVTQSSRYLVKRTGEKVFLECVQDMDHENMFWYRQDPGLGLRLIYFSYDVKMKEKGDIPEGYSVSREKKERFSLILESASTNQTSMYLCASRPLTGSSGANVLTFGAGSRLTVL.

The rearrangement joins TRBV6-5 to TRBJ2-2; weak D call: TRBD2 (6 bases). The CDR3 spans 12 residues. Germline V gene data show CDR1 as MNHEY and CDR2 as SVGAGI. V was trimmed by 7 bases and J by 7 bases, leaving 10 bases between them. The CDR3 sequence: CASTPGSGELFF. For the CDR3, the DNA is TGTGCCAGCACCCCCGGGAGCGGGGAGCTGTTTTTT.

V usage is TRBV28 and J usage is TRBJ1-5; D gene uncertain. CDR3 length: 13 amino acids. V lost 4 bases, J lost 2 bases, and 6 bases lay in between. Germline V gene sequence: CDR1 MDHEN, CDR2 SYDVKM. CDR3 nucleotides: TGTGCCAGCAGTTGGGTACGCAATCAGCCCCAGCATTTT. Protein sequence: CASSWVRNQPQHF.

V gene TRBV27 combines with J gene TRBJ1-1; 8 nucleotides agree with TRBD1. The ends lost 0 bases at V and 4 bases at J; junction bases unmatched: 4. Looked up from germline, CDR1 is MNHEY and CDR2 is SMNVEV (reference sequence). The CDR3 extends over 15 amino acids. Here the CDR3 DNA reads TGTGCCAGCAGTTTATCGCCTACAGGGGGCACTGAAGCTTTCTTT. Its translation: CASSLSPTGGTEAFF.

Only a few counts were recorded for this clone. The V and J genes are TRBV4-3 and TRBJ2-3; tentatively, D is TRBD2 (5 bases). V gave up 6 bases and J gave up 2 bases, with 15 bases separating them. CDR3 length: 15 residues. In germline, CDR1 is LGHNA, CDR2 YSLEER. CDR3 bases: TGCGCCAGCAGTCCCCTTACTAGTGACACAGATACGCAGTATTTT. Its translation: CASSPLTSDTDTQYF.

The V call is TRBV9, the J call TRBJ1-4; D gene uncertain. In germline, CDR1 is SGDLS, CDR2 YYNGEE. The germline V and J ends were trimmed by 3 bases and 0 bases, with 3 bases remaining between them. This CDR3 is 13 amino acids long. This chain's CDR3 is CASSEATNEKLFF. CDR3 coding DNA: TGTGCCAGCAGCGAGGCAACTAATGAAAAACTGTTTTTT.

The chain uses TRBV7-2 and TRBJ2-7; D tentatively reads TRBD1 or TRBD2 (6 bases each). The V gene's germline CDR1 is SGHTA and CDR2 FQGNSA. V gave up 3 bases and J gave up 2 bases, with 17 bases separating them. This CDR3 has 16 residues. Here the CDR3 DNA reads TGTGCCAGCAGCTTTATGGGGGGCGCAAGTCCCTACGAGCAGTACTTC. This codes for CASSFMGGASPYEQYF.

Concerning this clone itself: This could be a read error, since a much larger clone is one nucleotide away. Here the CDR3 reads CASSSGTGGTDTQYF. In DNA, the CDR3 is TGTGCCAGCAGTTCCGGGACAGGGGGCACAGATACGCAGTATTTT. The chain recombines TRBV6-6 with TRBJ2-3, with 10 nucleotides matching TRBD1. The CDR3 covers 15 residues. The germline V gene has CDR1 MNHNY and CDR2 SVGAGI (reference sequence). With V trimmed by 4 bases and J by 1 base, 2 bases remained unmatched.

The chain recombines TRBV2 with TRBJ2-7; D not resolved. Trimming removed 8 bases from V and 3 bases from J, with 8 bases in between. The germline V gene has CDR1 SNHLY and CDR2 FYNNEI. The CDR3 consists of 11 residues. CDR3 protein: CASAGNYEQYF. CDR3 coding DNA: TGTGCCAGCGCTGGGAACTACGAGCAGTACTTC.

The gene calls are TRBV6-1 and TRBJ2-2; 14 bases align to TRBD2. Germline CDR1 reads MNHNS; CDR2 reads SASEGT. This CDR3 spans 19 amino acids. V lost 3 bases to trimming and J lost 3 bases; unmatched junction nucleotides: 9. The CDR3 nucleotides are TGTGCCAGCAGTGACCTTCAGGGACTAGCGGGAGTCCACACCGGGGAGCTGTTTTTT. It encodes CASSDLQGLAGVHTGELFF.

The CDR3 sequence: CASRTSGAYNEQFF. DNA for the CDR3: TGTGCCAGCAGGACTAGCGGGGCATACAATGAGCAGTTCTTC. The chain combines TRBV7-2 with TRBJ2-1, with TRBD2 matching 11 bases. The V segment lost 6 bases and the J segment 4 bases; nucleotides outside the gene matches: 2. There are 14 residues in the CDR3. The germline CDR1 and CDR2 sequences are SGHTA and FQGNSA.

The chain couples TRBV6-4 to TRBJ1-1; D possibly corresponds to TRBD1 (6 bases). The CDR3 extends over 14 amino acids. Trimming took 3 bases from V and 1 from J, leaving 9 bases between them. CDR1 MRHNA and CDR2 SNTAGT come from the germline V gene. The CDR3: CASSESGQNTEAFF. The DNA for the CDR3 is TGTGCCAGCAGTGAATCGGGACAGAACACTGAAGCTTTCTTT.

There are a few counts of this clone. CDR3 in amino acids: CASSLGSGGEEQFF. As DNA, the CDR3 is TGTGCCAGCAGCTTAGGGAGCGGGGGGGAAGAGCAGTTCTTC. V and J are TRBV5-4 and TRBJ2-1; 10 positions match TRBD2. The J segment lost 10 bases and the V segment lost 2 bases, leaving 6 bases of the junction unmatched. CDR1 is SGHNT and CDR2 is YYREEE in the germline V gene (reference sequence). The CDR3 is 14 residues long.

The chain employs TRBV2 and TRBJ2-3; TRBD2 matches 8 bases. J lost 5 bases, V lost 10 bases, and 11 bases had no gene match. The germline V gene has CDR1 SNHLY and CDR2 FYNNEI. The CDR3 is 14 amino acids. The CDR3 nucleotides read TGTGCCACGGTTTTGCGGGGGGTAGAAGATACGCAGTATTTT. This encodes CATVLRGVEDTQYF.

This clone was counted a single time. The chain recombines TRBV9 with TRBJ2-2; D is undetermined. The CDR3 runs 13 residues. CDR1 is SGDLS, CDR2 YYNGEE, per germline. The V end was cut by 5 bases, the J end by 8 bases, with 13 bases between. Here the CDR3 reads CASRAQVEGELFF. The CDR3 nucleotides are TGTGCCAGCAGGGCTCAGGTTGAGGGGGAGCTGTTTTTT.

This chain connects TRBV9 to TRBJ2-2; D is unresolved. CDR1 is SGDLS, CDR2 YYNGEE, per germline. Between the trimmed V and J ends, which lost 4 bases and 6 bases, there was a span of 7 bases. The CDR3 sequence is 12 residues long. The CDR3, as DNA: TGTGCCAGCAGCCCCGGTTCCGGGGAGCTGTTTTTT. Residues: CASSPGSGELFF.

The rearrangement uses TRBV9 and TRBJ1-1; no clear D gene. The CDR3 is made up of 12 amino acids. Germline CDR1 reads SGDLS; CDR2 reads YYNGEE. V lost 2 bases, J lost 6 bases, and 8 bases lay in between. CDR3 protein: CASSVGGPEAFF. For the CDR3, the DNA is TGTGCCAGCAGCGTCGGTGGCCCTGAAGCTTTCTTT.

The V and J genes are TRBV9 and TRBJ2-7, with 7 bases identical to TRBD1. The CDR3 contains 17 residues. V was pared by 0 bases and J by 5 bases, with 14 bases of the junction left unmatched. Germline loops: CDR1 SGDLS, CDR2 YYNGEE. CDR3 loop: CASSVGGSGTEIDEQYF. The CDR3 region has the DNA TGTGCCAGCAGCGTAGGAGGATCCGGGACAGAAATTGACGAGCAGTACTTC.